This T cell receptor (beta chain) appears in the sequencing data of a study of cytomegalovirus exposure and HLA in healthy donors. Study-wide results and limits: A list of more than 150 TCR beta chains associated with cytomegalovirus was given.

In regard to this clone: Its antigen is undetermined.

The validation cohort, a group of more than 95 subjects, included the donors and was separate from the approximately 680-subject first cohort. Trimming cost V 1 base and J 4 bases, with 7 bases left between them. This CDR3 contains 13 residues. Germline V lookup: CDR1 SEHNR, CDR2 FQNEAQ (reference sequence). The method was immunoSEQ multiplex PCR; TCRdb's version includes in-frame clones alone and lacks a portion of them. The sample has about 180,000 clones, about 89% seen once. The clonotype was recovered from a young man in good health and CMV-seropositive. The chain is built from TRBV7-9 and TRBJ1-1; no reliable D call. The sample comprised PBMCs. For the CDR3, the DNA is TGTGCCAGCAGCTTAGGGGGAGGCACTGAAGCTTTCTTT. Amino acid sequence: CASSLGGGTEAFF.